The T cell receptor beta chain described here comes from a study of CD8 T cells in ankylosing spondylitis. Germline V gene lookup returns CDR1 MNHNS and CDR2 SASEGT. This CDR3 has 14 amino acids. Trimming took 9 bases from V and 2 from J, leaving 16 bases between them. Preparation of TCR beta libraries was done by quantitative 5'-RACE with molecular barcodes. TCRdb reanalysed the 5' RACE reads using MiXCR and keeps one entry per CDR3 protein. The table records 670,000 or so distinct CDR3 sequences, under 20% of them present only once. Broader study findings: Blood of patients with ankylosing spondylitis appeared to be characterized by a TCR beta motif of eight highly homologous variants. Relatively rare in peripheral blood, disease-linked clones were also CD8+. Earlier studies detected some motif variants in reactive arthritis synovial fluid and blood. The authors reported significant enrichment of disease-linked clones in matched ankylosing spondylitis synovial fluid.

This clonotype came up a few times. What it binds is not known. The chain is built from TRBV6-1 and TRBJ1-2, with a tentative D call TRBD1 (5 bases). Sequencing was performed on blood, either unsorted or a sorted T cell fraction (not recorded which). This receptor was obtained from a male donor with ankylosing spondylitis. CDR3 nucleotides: TGTGCCAGTTCGATACAGGAGACGAACTATGGCTACACCTTC. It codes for CASSIQETNYGYTF.